The 22 T cell receptor beta chains presented below share a single source sample, sequenced in a study of shared clonotypes between healthy human individuals. Terminally differentiated effector memory CD45RA+ cells were left out of the naive CD8 fraction, which was CD45RO-negative and positively selected for CCR7. The data were produced by immunoSEQ multiplex PCR, yet TCRdb's version contains in-frame clones alone and is incomplete. The table includes roughly 850,000 clones, about 96% detected once. Sequencing input: naive CD8+ T cells sorted from blood. The receptors originated from a man under 40 in good health.

The chain combines TRBV9 with TRBJ2-2, with 10 bases matching TRBD1. The CDR3 is 17 amino acids. Trimming at V came to 2 bases and at J to 6 bases, leaving 10 bases not matched to a gene. CDR1 SGDLS and CDR2 YYNGEE come from the germline V gene. As DNA, the CDR3 is TGTGCCAGCAGCGTCGTAGCCCGGGGGACAGGGGCCGGGGAGCTGTTTTTT. Protein sequence: CASSVVARGTGAGELFF.

Only one count was recorded for this clone. The chain joins TRBV30 to TRBJ2-7, with D tentatively TRBD1 (6 bases). Trimming took 1 base from V and 3 from J, leaving 13 bases between them. CDR1 is GTSNPN and CDR2 is SVGIG in the germline V gene (reference sequence). This CDR3 region has 14 residues. CDR3 sequence reads: CAWSASGRGYEQYF. CDR3 nucleotides: TGTGCCTGGAGTGCAAGCGGCAGGGGCTACGAGCAGTACTTC.

The gene calls are TRBV5-6 and TRBJ2-5; either TRBD1 or TRBD2 may supply D (5 bases each). In germline, CDR1 is SGHDT, CDR2 YYEEEE. The CDR3 runs 16 residues. Trimming stripped 0 bases from V and 2 bases from J, with 14 bases between. The CDR3 loop reads CASSLVGGGTQETQYF. CDR3 DNA: TGTGCCAGCAGCTTGGTTGGTGGGGGAACTCAAGAGACCCAGTACTTC.

The rearrangement uses TRBV9 and TRBJ2-7; 10 bases fit TRBD2. The V segment lost 4 bases and the J segment 1 base; nucleotides outside the gene matches: 2. The CDR3 has 14 residues. The germline V gene has CDR1 SGDLS and CDR2 YYNGEE. This chain's CDR3 is CASSMTSGSYEQYF. CDR3 coding DNA: TGTGCCAGCAGCATGACTAGCGGGTCCTACGAGCAGTACTTC.

On this clone: The junction departs from the called germline gene at one end, perhaps through a read error. The chain joins TRBV7-7 to TRBJ2-1; 9 nucleotides line up with TRBD2. CDR3 length equals 16 residues. The germline CDR1 and CDR2 sequences are SSHAT and FNYEAQ (reference sequence). The CDR3 nucleotides are TGTGCTAGCAGCCCCCGTGTGTTAGCGGGAGCCAATGAGCAGTTCTTC. Its protein product is CASSPRVLAGANEQFF. The variable domain in full, completed from reference TRBV7-7 and TRBJ2-1, reads GAGVSQSPRYKVTKRGQDVTLRCDPISSHATLYWYQQALGQGPEFLTYFNYEAQPDKSGLPSDRFSAERPEGSISTLTIQRTEQRDSAMYRCASSPRVLAGANEQFFGPGTRLTVL.

The chain combines TRBV6-5 with TRBJ2-7; D gene uncertain. Deletions cut 0 bases from V and 3 bases from J, with 6 bases between. Germline lookup yields CDR1 MNHEY and CDR2 SVGAGI. This CDR3 has 13 residues. The CDR3 DNA is TGTGCCAGCAGTTACTCGAACATCTACGAGCAGTACTTC. It yields the protein CASSYSNIYEQYF.

CDR3 residues: CASQGASNQPQHF. CDR3 DNA: TGTGCCTCACAGGGGGCAAGCAATCAGCCCCAGCATTTT. The V gene is TRBV30, the J gene TRBJ1-5, with 9 bases that match TRBD1. With 7 bases clipped from V and 1 base from J, the junction kept 2 bases outside the gene matches. Germline V gene data show CDR1 as GTSNPN and CDR2 as SVGIG (reference sequence). The CDR3 totals 13 residues.

The chain couples TRBV28 to TRBJ2-2; 9 bases fit TRBD2. There are 19 residues in the CDR3. From germline, CDR1 is MDHEN and CDR2 SYDVKM. The trim removed 7 bases at V and 0 bases at J, leaving 15 bases unmatched. The CDR3 nucleotides are TGTGCCAGCACCCCCCCACTAGCGGGTGAACAGTCGAACACCGGGGAGCTGTTTTTT. This sequence encodes CASTPPLAGEQSNTGELFF.

The rearrangement uses TRBV5-1 and TRBJ2-6; TRBD2 might be the D (5 bases). The CDR3 extends over 18 amino acids. Trimming cost V 4 bases and J 4 bases, with 21 bases left between them. CDR1 SGHRS and CDR2 YFSETQ come from the germline V gene. CDR3: CASSQGPTTSGGANVLTF. CDR3 DNA sequence: TGCGCCAGCAGCCAAGGACCGACGACCTCGGGAGGGGCCAACGTCCTGACTTTC.

This rearrangement joins TRBV18 to TRBJ2-7; D possibly corresponds to TRBD2 (6 bases). Trimming removed 5 bases at V and 6 bases at J, with 17 bases between. The CDR3 contains 14 residues. The V gene's germline CDR1 is KGHSH and CDR2 LQKENI. In DNA form, the CDR3 reads TGTGCCAGCTCAGGCGGGACTCCCCCGTCCGAGCAGTACTTC. Translated, it gives CASSGGTPPSEQYF.

This rearrangement joins TRBV19 to TRBJ2-5; TRBD1 matches at 9 bases. Germline assignment: CDR1 LNHDA and CDR2 SQIVND (reference sequence). The J segment lost 3 bases and the V segment lost 5 bases, leaving 7 bases of the junction unmatched. CDR3 size: 15 residues. In DNA form, the CDR3 reads TGTGCCAGTAGTTCCTACAGGGGGCGGGAAGAGACCCAGTACTTC. Translating it yields CASSSYRGREETQYF. Combining the CDR3 with reference TRBV19 and TRBJ2-5 gives the whole variable domain DGGITQSPKYLFRKEGQNVTLSCEQNLNHDAMYWYRQDPGQGLRLIYYSQIVNDFQKGDIAEGYSVSREKKESFPLTVTSAQKNPTAFYLCASSSYRGREETQYFGPGTRLLVL.

The rearrangement joins TRBV5-1 to TRBJ2-7, with TRBD2 identical over 10 bases. J was trimmed by 3 bases and V by 4 bases; bases with no gene match: 7. CDR1 is SGHRS, CDR2 YFSETQ, per germline. The CDR3 has 15 residues. This CDR3 reads CASSDGTSEIYEQYF. In DNA, the CDR3 is TGCGCCAGCAGCGACGGGACTAGCGAAATCTACGAGCAGTACTTC.

CDR3 DNA sequence: TGTGCCAGCAGCCAAGCTAATCTAAATGAGCAGTTCTTC. Amino acids: CASSQANLNEQFF. The gene calls are TRBV14 and TRBJ2-1; D is unclear. The length of the CDR3 is 13 residues. The V end was cut by 1 base, the J end by 7 bases, with 8 bases between. The germline gives CDR1 SGHDN, CDR2 FVKESK.

The CDR3 region has the DNA TGTGCCAGCAGCCTCGGGACAGGGGTAGCCTACGAGCAGTACTTC. It is translated as CASSLGTGVAYEQYF. The chain links TRBV6-5 to TRBJ2-7, with TRBD1 identical over 10 bases. This CDR3 has 15 amino acids. V dropped 6 bases and J dropped 2; count of bases not matched to a gene: 7. Germline loops: CDR1 MNHEY, CDR2 SVGAGI.

The rearrangement joins TRBV7-3 to TRBJ2-7; D is possibly TRBD1 (5 bases). V lost 2 bases to trimming and J lost 7 bases, with 18 bases between them. Germline CDR1 is SGHTA and CDR2 is FQGTGA. CDR3 length equals 15 residues. The chain's CDR3 is CASSLSHGHPSEQYF. CDR3 DNA sequence: TGTGCCAGCAGCTTATCGCACGGACACCCGTCGGAGCAGTACTTC.

This clone occurred once. CDR3 loop: CASSLSIGVGLSYEQYF. The CDR3 region has the DNA TGTGCCAGCAGTTTATCGATTGGGGTGGGGTTATCCTACGAGCAGTACTTC. The chain carries TRBV27 and TRBJ2-7; no definite D call. The V gene lost 0 bases and the J gene lost 1 base, with 16 bases spanning the gap. This CDR3 is built from 17 residues. Germline-derived CDR1 and CDR2 are MNHEY and SMNVEV (reference sequence).

This chain uses TRBV21-1 with TRBJ2-1; the DNA was not used to check the table's D call, TRBD1. TRBV21-1 is listed as a pseudogene. This CDR3 is 15 amino acids long. Here the CDR3 reads CASSSKYGQYNEQFF. CDR3 in DNA: TGTGCCAGCAGCAGCAAATACGGACAGTACAATGAGCAGTTCTTC.

V is TRBV28 and J is TRBJ1-2; no clear D gene. Germline CDR1 reads MDHEN; CDR2 reads SYDVKM. The V and J ends lost 5 bases and 7 bases respectively, with 14 bases between them. The CDR3 is made up of 13 amino acids. The CDR3 coding sequence is TGTGCCAGCAGTCCCACAGATGGGCCTGGCTACACCTTC. Translated, it gives CASSPTDGPGYTF.

The V gene is TRBV13, the J gene TRBJ1-2, with TRBD1 identical over 8 bases. This CDR3 contains 15 residues. V was clipped by 0 bases and J by 3 bases; unmatched bases: 3. Germline V gene data show CDR1 as PRHDT and CDR2 as FYEKMQ (reference sequence). The CDR3, as DNA: TGTGCCAGCAGCTTAGGACAGGGGGGCGACTATGGCTACACCTTC. As protein: CASSLGQGGDYGYTF.

This chain links TRBV4-3 with TRBJ2-1, with 9 nucleotides matching TRBD1. The J segment lost 3 bases and the V segment lost 2 bases, leaving 5 bases of the junction unmatched. This CDR3 has 16 amino acids. Germline-derived CDR1 and CDR2 are LGHNA and YSLEER. The CDR3 sequence: CASSQWGQGNYNEQFF. The CDR3 DNA reads TGCGCCAGCAGCCAATGGGGACAGGGTAACTACAATGAGCAGTTCTTC.

This chain links TRBV14 with TRBJ2-7; TRBD2 agrees at 7 bases. CDR3 length: 14 residues. Germline CDR1 SGHDN, CDR2 FVKESK. The V gene end was trimmed by 4 bases and the J gene end by 2 bases; junction bases not matched to a gene: 5. This chain's CDR3 is CASSPWGGTYEQYF. The CDR3, as DNA: TGTGCCAGCAGCCCTTGGGGGGGAACCTACGAGCAGTACTTC.

This clone has only one observation. The chain employs TRBV7-9 and TRBJ2-7; perhaps TRBD1 as D (5 bases). The CDR3 covers 12 residues. The ends were cut back, 5 bases at V and 6 bases at J, with 11 bases in the middle. CDR1 and CDR2 (germline): SEHNR, FQNEAQ (reference sequence). CDR3 sequence: CASSASQGEQYF. DNA for the CDR3: TGTGCCAGCAGCGCGAGCCAGGGCGAGCAGTACTTC.